Listed here are 22 T cell receptor beta chains from one sample, sequenced in a study of cytomegalovirus exposure and HLA in healthy donors. It was with 60 Vbeta and 13 Jbeta primers that the PCR ran. Profiled with immunoSEQ multiplex PCR; TCRdb holds only in-frame clones, not every one. In all, the sample yields about 54,000 clones. The sample comprised PBMCs. Receptors originate from a woman between 40 and 55 years old in good health and CMV-seronegative.

This chain connects TRBV7-2 to TRBJ2-3; 7 bases fit TRBD1. Germline values: CDR1 SGHTA, CDR2 FQGNSA. The CDR3 is 15 residues long. The J segment lost 1 base and the V segment lost 5 bases, leaving 6 bases of the junction unmatched. The CDR3 nucleotides read TGTGCCAGCAGCCTTTCCGGACAGGGCACAGATACGCAGTATTTT. It is translated as CASSLSGQGTDTQYF. Full variable domain (outside the CDR3, taken from reference TRBV7-2 and TRBJ2-3): GAGVSQSPSNKVTEKGKDVELRCDPISGHTALYWYRQSLGQGLEFLIYFQGNSAPDKSGLPSDRFSAERTGGSVSTLTIQRTQQEDSAVYLCASSLSGQGTDTQYFGPGTRLTVL.

The chain links TRBV5-1 to TRBJ1-2; D remains ambiguous. The CDR3 covers 15 residues. CDR1 is SGHRS, CDR2 YFSETQ, per germline. The V end was cut by 0 bases, the J end by 0 bases, with 9 bases between. The CDR3 reads CASSLGIQANYGYTF. CDR3 DNA sequence: TGCGCCAGCAGCTTGGGGATCCAGGCTAACTATGGCTACACCTTC. Full variable domain (missing parts from reference TRBV5-1 and TRBJ1-2): KAGVTQTPRYLIKTRGQQVTLSCSPISGHRSVSWYQQTPGQGLQFLFEYFSETQRNKGNFPGRFSGRQFSNSRSEMNVSTLELGDSALYLCASSLGIQANYGYTFGSGTRLTVV.

The chain joins TRBV4-1 to TRBJ2-5; D is perhaps TRBD2 (7 bases). The CDR3 runs 15 residues. V lost 3 bases, J lost 5 bases, and 16 bases lay in between. Germline CDR1 and CDR2: MGHRA and YSYEKL. CDR3: CASSQDPAGAETQYF. In nucleotides, the CDR3 is TGCGCCAGCAGCCAGGACCCTGCGGGGGCTGAGACCCAGTACTTC.

The V and J genes are TRBV18 and TRBJ2-2, with 8 bases identical to TRBD1. The CDR3 length is 16 residues. With V trimmed by 4 bases and J by 1 base, 5 bases remained unmatched. Germline V lookup: CDR1 KGHSH, CDR2 LQKENI. The CDR3 here is CASSQTGTGNTGELFF. Written as DNA, the CDR3 is TGTGCCAGCTCACAGACCGGGACAGGGAACACCGGGGAGCTGTTTTTT.

DNA of the CDR3: TGTGCCAGCAGCTTGAGAGGGGGTGACGTTGAAGCTTTCTTT. This codes for CASSLRGGDVEAFF. The chain uses TRBV5-4 and TRBJ1-1, with D perhaps TRBD1 (6 bases). With 1 base removed from V and 7 bases from J, the gap between germline ends came to 14 bases. CDR1 is SGHNT, CDR2 YYREEE, per germline (reference sequence). The CDR3 totals 14 residues.

The chain uses TRBV18 and TRBJ2-2; a weak D match, TRBD1 (7 bases). The CDR3 loop spans 15 amino acids. Germline V gene data show CDR1 as KGHSH and CDR2 as LQKENI. V was trimmed by 4 bases and J by 3 bases, leaving 12 bases between them. The CDR3 sequence is CASSLVRGDTGELFF. The CDR3 nucleotides read TGTGCCAGCTCACTGGTCAGGGGGGACACCGGGGAGCTGTTTTTT.

The CDR3 DNA reads TGTGCCAGCAGTTTAGGGACAGGGGTTGCGGAGACCCAGTACTTC. This codes for CASSLGTGVAETQYF. The chain joins TRBV27 to TRBJ2-5; 10 nucleotides align to TRBD1. The J segment lost 5 bases and the V segment lost 2 bases, leaving 5 bases of the junction unmatched. Per germline, CDR1 MNHEY and CDR2 SMNVEV (reference sequence). The length of the CDR3 is 15 residues.

V is TRBV5-1 and J is TRBJ2-3; possibly TRBD1 for D (6 bases). This CDR3 is 14 amino acids long. V lost 4 bases and J 2 bases, leaving 11 bases between the germline ends. In germline, CDR1 is SGHRS, CDR2 YFSETQ. CDR3 region: CASSPRQVTDTQYF. The CDR3 region has the DNA TGCGCCAGCAGCCCACGACAGGTCACAGATACGCAGTATTTT.

The rearrangement joins TRBV5-1 to TRBJ2-7; TRBD1 is a possible D gene (6 bases). Germline CDR1 reads SGHRS; CDR2 reads YFSETQ. The CDR3 consists of 12 residues. V lost 4 bases, J lost 5 bases, and 10 bases lay in between. Here the CDR3 reads CASSISGDEQYF. The CDR3 DNA reads TGCGCCAGCAGCATATCAGGGGACGAGCAGTACTTC.

The chain employs TRBV6-5 and TRBJ1-5, with D maybe TRBD1 (5 bases). V was shortened by 6 bases and J by 3 bases, with 9 bases between the two germline ends. Per germline, CDR1 MNHEY and CDR2 SVGAGI. The CDR3 is 13 amino acids. The CDR3 loop is CASRKDINQPQHF. In DNA form, the CDR3 reads TGTGCCAGCAGAAAGGACATCAATCAGCCCCAGCATTTT.

This chain uses TRBV7-2 with TRBJ1-6; 7 bases are a match to TRBD1. CDR1 is SGHTA and CDR2 is FQGNSA in the germline V gene. The CDR3 totals 15 residues. The V and J ends lost 1 base and 7 bases, in that order; junction bases with no gene match: 4. CDR3 DNA: TGTGCCAGCAGCTTAGACCAGGGGGGAAATTCACCCCTCCACTTT. Translated: CASSLDQGGNSPLHF.

The V and J genes are TRBV18 and TRBJ2-2; tentative D call: TRBD2 (5 bases). CDR3 length: 15 residues. Germline V CDR1 and CDR2: KGHSH, LQKENI. V was shortened by 1 base and J by 6 bases, with 12 bases between the two germline ends. DNA for the CDR3: TGTGCCAGCTCACCACAGGACGGGGTGTCCGGGGAGCTGTTTTTT. Encoded protein: CASSPQDGVSGELFF.

The chain recombines TRBV7-9 with TRBJ2-1; D might be TRBD2 (5 bases). V gave up 5 bases and J gave up 8 bases, with 10 bases separating them. The CDR3 length is 12 residues. Germline V gene data show CDR1 as SEHNR and CDR2 as FQNEAQ (reference sequence). In nucleotides, the CDR3 is TGTGCCAGCAGCCAGGCGGGTTATGAGCAGTTCTTC. Translation: CASSQAGYEQFF.

On this clone: The junction departs from the called germline gene at one end, perhaps through a read error. The gene calls are TRBV6-6 and TRBJ2-2; D not resolved. CDR1 MNHNY and CDR2 SVGAGI come from the germline V gene (reference sequence). CDR3 length equals 14 residues. Written as DNA, the CDR3 is TGTGCCAGCGGTTATCTCCTAAGCGCCGGGGAGCTGTTTTTT. It encodes CASGYLLSAGELFF.

The chain uses TRBV5-1 and TRBJ2-1; D remains ambiguous. The V gene lost 0 bases and the J gene lost 1 base, with 11 bases spanning the gap. This CDR3 spans 16 amino acids. In germline, CDR1 is SGHRS, CDR2 YFSETQ. The CDR3 spells CASSLEGRPSYNEQFF. CDR3 DNA: TGCGCCAGCAGCTTGGAAGGCAGGCCATCCTACAATGAGCAGTTCTTC.

The CDR3 here is CASSGRTGEATEAFF. The DNA for the CDR3 is TGTGCCAGCAGTGGGCGGACAGGGGAGGCCACTGAAGCTTTCTTT. The chain carries TRBV25-1 and TRBJ1-1, with 9 nucleotides matching TRBD1. This CDR3 region has 15 residues. The ends lost 4 bases at V and 4 bases at J; junction bases unmatched: 7. Germline values: CDR1 MGHDK, CDR2 SYGVNS.

The V and J genes are TRBV9 and TRBJ2-1; 7 nucleotides line up with TRBD1. J gave up 3 bases and V 0 bases, and 3 bases lay outside the gene matches. CDR3 length: 15 amino acids. CDR1 and CDR2 (germline): SGDLS, YYNGEE. Written as DNA, the CDR3 is TGTGCCAGCAGCGTAGACAGGGGCCGCTACAATGAGCAGTTCTTC. Protein sequence: CASSVDRGRYNEQFF.

The J gene is TRBJ1-5, the V gene TRBV5-6; 7 bases are a match to TRBD1. This CDR3 is built from 15 residues. Per the germline V gene, CDR1 is SGHDT and CDR2 is YYEEEE. The ends lost 0 bases at V and 4 bases at J; junction bases unmatched: 4. In nucleotides, the CDR3 is TGTGCCAGCAGCTTGGGACAGGGCGCAAATCAGCCCCAGCATTTT. Translating it yields CASSLGQGANQPQHF.

The rearrangement joins TRBV7-2 to TRBJ1-6; 7 nucleotides match TRBD1. The J segment lost 6 bases and the V segment lost 2 bases, leaving 4 bases of the junction unmatched. Germline CDR1 SGHTA, CDR2 FQGNSA. The CDR3 covers 15 residues. DNA of the CDR3: TGTGCCAGCAGCTTAATAGGGGGCAGTAATTCACCCCTCCACTTT. This gives the protein CASSLIGGSNSPLHF. Drawing the rest from reference TRBV7-2 and TRBJ1-6, the complete variable domain is GAGVSQSPSNKVTEKGKDVELRCDPISGHTALYWYRQSLGQGLEFLIYFQGNSAPDKSGLPSDRFSAERTGGSVSTLTIQRTQQEDSAVYLCASSLIGGSNSPLHFGNGTRLTVT.

The chain combines TRBV6-1 with TRBJ2-2; 10 nucleotides match TRBD2. Losses at the gene ends were 4 bases for V and 9 bases for J; bases not matched to a gene: 5. Germline V gene data show CDR1 as MNHNS and CDR2 as SASEGT. The CDR3 covers 14 residues. CDR3 DNA sequence: TGTGCCAGCAGTGTTGCTAGCGGGAGCCGGGAGCTGTTTTTT. This gives the protein CASSVASGSRELFF.

The V and J genes are TRBV10-3 and TRBJ2-1, with unresolved D. This CDR3 is 17 amino acids long. Germline V gives CDR1 ENHRY, CDR2 SYGVKD. V lost 3 bases and J lost 5, with 20 bases in between. This CDR3 reads CAISETISRLGNNEQFF. The CDR3 coding sequence is TGTGCCATCAGTGAAACCATCAGTCGACTCGGTAACAATGAGCAGTTCTTC.

The chain recombines TRBV5-1 with TRBJ1-1, with unresolved D. V was cut by 0 bases and J by 1 base, with 7 bases left in between. Germline CDR1 and CDR2: SGHRS and YFSETQ. This CDR3 has 14 residues. Here the CDR3 DNA reads TGCGCCAGCAGCTTGGTAACAGAGAACACTGAAGCTTTCTTT. As protein: CASSLVTENTEAFF.